This record covers a single T cell receptor beta chain. The antigen is undetermined. The source of the sample is a study of CD8 T cell repertoires and HIV-1 epitope variants. Study-level information: Twenty-five autologous and known Gag and Nef epitope variant peptides each stimulated T cells separately.

The CDR3 is 16 residues long. The germline V gene encodes CDR1 LNHNV and CDR2 YYDKDF (reference sequence). V lost 5 bases and J 0 bases, leaving 14 bases between the germline ends. Sequencing of TCR beta CDR3 used immunoSEQ survey depth. Sequenced by immunoSEQ multiplex PCR; TCRdb stores in-frame clones only, minus some. The profile shows approximately 6,000 clones, more than 60% of them singletons. The sequence came from a male donor with HIV. The sequenced sample consisted of cultured CD8+ T cells derived from PBMCs. J is TRBJ1-3 and V is TRBV15; no reliable D call. The CDR3: CATSAHEVRSGNTIYF. CDR3 DNA sequence: TGTGCCACCAGCGCCCACGAAGTACGCTCTGGAAACACCATATATTTT.